The TCR beta chain described here comes from a study of T-cell reconstitution after alpha-beta-depleted transplantation in children. Study conclusions and caveats: Surviving thymic progenitors and recipient T cells were the source of high TCRbeta diversity at day 60 in some patients. Most T-cell counts and diversity one year after the transplant came from T cells that were newly produced. Two months or so post-transplant, alpha-beta T cells reportedly derived from several hundred expanded graft clones.

Unique molecular identifiers tagged the TCRbeta library. TCRdb called the PCR reads again in MiXCR, with one record for every CDR3 protein. The sample has a few hundred thousand distinct CDR3 sequences, 11% seen once. CDR1 is MNHEY, CDR2 SMNVEV, per germline (reference sequence). The CDR3 loop spans 16 amino acids. V was cut by 2 bases and J by 0 bases, with 8 bases left in between. This clonotype was counted at least ten times. Its antigen is currently unknown. The sequence was obtained from a child younger than two with acute myeloid leukemia, due to receive a stem cell transplant. J is TRBJ2-6 and V is TRBV27; D is uncertain. Source: PBMCs, taken before TCRalphabeta/CD19-depleted stem cell transplant. This CDR3 is CASSLERFSGANVLTF. CDR3 coding DNA: TGTGCCAGCAGTTTAGAGAGATTCTCTGGGGCCAACGTCCTGACTTTC.